These T cell receptor beta chains were read from a single sample in a study of blood T cell repertoires in COVID-19. TCRdb's copy holds only in-frame clones and misses some; the assay was immunoSEQ multiplex PCR. This table has about 87,000 clones, about four fifths appearing once. Sequenced: peripheral blood. The receptors were sampled from a woman aged 60 to 75 with acute or convalescent COVID-19. Both conserved end residues are part of each CDR3. A D gene is named only where the DNA matches it firmly. A row's size may be missing; if present it is once, few, many or a size class.

j_call clone_size d_call v_call cdr3_aa cdr3_nt
TRBJ2-1 NA TRBD2 TRBV9 CASSVDTSGSVEQFF TGTGCCAGCAGCGTAGACACTAGCGGGAGTGTTGAGCAGTTCTTC
TRBJ1-5 NA NA TRBV30 CAWSADLNQPQHF TGTGCCTGGAGCGCGGATCTCAATCAGCCCCAGCATTTT
TRBJ2-5 NA NA TRBV11-3 CASSLEETQYF TGTGCCAGCAGCTTGGAGGAGACCCAGTACTTC
TRBJ1-1 few NA TRBV30 CAWRQEVTEAFF TGTGCCTGGAGGCAGGAGGTCACTGAAGCTTTCTTT
TRBJ2-6 few NA TRBV10-3 CAISDGGPGANVLTF TGTGCCATCAGTGACGGGGGTCCTGGGGCCAACGTCCTGACTTTC
TRBJ2-5 NA NA TRBV7-2 CASSRGPPTGVQETQYF TGTGCCAGCAGCCGCGGTCCCCCAACGGGGGTGCAAGAGACCCAGTACTTC
TRBJ1-2 NA NA TRBV21-1 CASSNEEARTGGSGYTF TGTGCCAGCAGCAATGAAGAGGCAAGGACAGGGGGGAGTGGCTACACCTTC
TRBJ1-5 few TRBD1 TRBV5-1 CASSLTGDASNQPQHF TGCGCCAGCAGCCTTACAGGGGATGCGAGCAATCAGCCCCAGCATTTT
TRBJ1-2 NA TRBD1 TRBV19 CASRISGTGALNYGYTF TGTGCCAGTAGAATTTCCGGGACAGGGGCCCTTAACTATGGCTACACCTTC
TRBJ2-1 NA TRBD2 TRBV3-1/TRBV3-2 CASSQGRASGGFYNEQFF TGTGCCAGCAGCCAAGGCCGCGCTAGCGGAGGATTCTACAATGAGCAGTTCTTC
TRBJ2-2 NA NA TRBV6-5 CASIRGPNTGELFF TGTGCCAGCATAAGGGGCCCCAACACCGGGGAGCTGTTTTTT
TRBJ2-3 NA TRBD1 TRBV11-2 CASSLDRGSTDTQYF TGTGCCAGCAGCTTAGACAGGGGGAGCACAGATACGCAGTATTTT
TRBJ1-2 NA NA TRBV30 CAWSGSYYGYTF TGTGCCTGGTCAGGGTCCTACTATGGCTACACCTTC
TRBJ2-5 NA NA TRBV6-2/TRBV6-3 CASSSEGWDQETQYF TGTGCCAGCAGTTCCGAGGGTTGGGACCAAGAGACCCAGTACTTC
TRBJ1-1 NA TRBD1 TRBV7-2 CASSSTRTGQNTEAFF TGTGCCAGCAGCTCCACCCGGACAGGGCAGAACACTGAAGCTTTCTTT
TRBJ1-5 NA NA TRBV5-6 CASSLSGYSNQPQHF TGTGCCAGCAGCTTGTCAGGTTATAGCAATCAGCCCCAGCATTTT
TRBJ1-1 NA NA TRBV29-1 CSVESWSTEAFF TGCAGCGTTGAGAGTTGGAGCACTGAAGCTTTCTTT
TRBJ1-2 NA TRBD1 TRBV10-3 CAISEPGQGNGYTF TGTGCCATCAGTGAGCCGGGACAGGGTAATGGCTACACCTTC
TRBJ2-5 once NA TRBV5-1 CASTSIPKETQYF TGCGCCAGTACTAGCATTCCCAAAGAGACCCAGTACTTC
TRBJ1-2 few TRBD1 TRBV7-9 CASSLDRGGDYGYTF TGTGCCAGCAGCTTAGACAGGGGAGGAGACTATGGCTACACCTTC
TRBJ2-1 NA TRBD2 TRBV2 CASSQTSGSRQSGEQFF TGTGCCAGCAGCCAGACTAGCGGAAGCCGCCAATCAGGTGAGCAGTTCTTC
TRBJ2-3 once NA TRBV6-6 CASSYLPTPGDTQYF TGTGCCAGCAGTTACCTCCCTACTCCCGGAGATACGCAGTATTTT
TRBJ2-1 NA TRBD1 TRBV6-2/TRBV6-3 CASSYLWDRGLIYNEQFF TGTGCCAGCAGTTACCTCTGGGACAGGGGCCTTATCTACAATGAGCAGTTCTTC
TRBJ2-5 NA NA TRBV9 CASSVDALGLGETQYF TGTGCCAGCAGCGTAGATGCTCTAGGTTTAGGAGAGACCCAGTACTTC
TRBJ2-7 NA NA TRBV28 CASSHRVEPYEQYF TGTGCCAGCAGCCACCGGGTCGAACCCTACGAGCAGTACTTC
TRBJ1-3 NA NA TRBV2 CASSRQVSGNTIYF TGTGCCAGCAGCCGACAGGTCTCTGGAAACACCATATATTTT
TRBJ2-5 NA TRBD1 TRBV4-2 CASSQDGGQAQETQYF TGTGCCAGCAGCCAAGATGGGGGACAGGCCCAAGAGACCCAGTACTTC
TRBJ1-5 NA NA TRBV29-1 CSALREGQPQHF TGCAGCGCCCTGCGGGAAGGTCAGCCCCAGCATTTT
TRBJ2-1 NA TRBD2 TRBV7-9 CASNPTSGLYNEQFF TGTGCCAGCAACCCGACTAGCGGGCTGTACAATGAGCAGTTCTTC
TRBJ2-3 NA TRBD1 TRBV4-3 CASSQSTGTETDTQYF TGCGCCAGCAGCCAGTCCACCGGGACAGAAACAGATACGCAGTATTTT
TRBJ2-5 NA TRBD1 TRBV29-1 CSGGTAIRGTQYF TGCAGCGGGGGGACAGCGATTCGAGGAACCCAGTACTTC
TRBJ1-1 NA TRBD1 TRBV5-6 CASSPGQGRTEAFF TGTGCCAGCAGCCCCGGACAGGGAAGGACTGAAGCTTTCTTT